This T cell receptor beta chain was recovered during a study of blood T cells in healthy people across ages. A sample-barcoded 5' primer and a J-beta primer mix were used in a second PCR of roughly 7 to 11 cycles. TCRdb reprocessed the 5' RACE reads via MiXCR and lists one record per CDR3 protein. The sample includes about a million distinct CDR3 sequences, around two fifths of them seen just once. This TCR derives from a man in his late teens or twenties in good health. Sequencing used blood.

CDR3 nucleotide sequence: TGCGCCAGCAGCTTAGAAGGACAGGGTGGTTACGAGCAGTACTTC. It translates to CASSLEGQGGYEQYF. The chain recombines TRBV5-1 with TRBJ2-7; 8 nucleotides line up with TRBD1. V lost 2 bases, J lost 4 bases, and 8 bases stayed unmatched. Germline V gives CDR1 SGHRS, CDR2 YFSETQ. This CDR3 is built from 15 residues.